The 22 T cell receptor beta chains listed next were all sequenced from one sample in a study of blood T cell repertoires in COVID-19. Sequenced by immunoSEQ multiplex PCR; TCRdb stores in-frame clones only, minus some. Among 40,000 to 50,000 clones, over 80% were seen once, and the ten largest hold approximately 2.1%. The material sequenced was peripheral blood. The receptor source for this set is an elderly woman with COVID-19, enrolled during active disease.

The chain couples TRBV5-1 to TRBJ1-2, with a weak D call TRBD1 (5 bases). The CDR3 consists of 14 residues. The V end was cut by 3 bases, the J end by 5 bases, with 14 bases between. The V gene's germline CDR1 is SGHRS and CDR2 YFSETQ. Here the CDR3 DNA reads TGCGCCAGCAGCTCCCGTGGGGCAGGTTATGGCTACACCTTC. It is translated as CASSSRGAGYGYTF. Together with reference TRBV5-1 and TRBJ1-2, the CDR3 gives the full variable domain: KAGVTQTPRYLIKTRGQQVTLSCSPISGHRSVSWYQQTPGQGLQFLFEYFSETQRNKGNFPGRFSGRQFSNSRSEMNVSTLELGDSALYLCASSSRGAGYGYTFGSGTRLTVV.

The CDR3 is CASRPPGQLYEQYF. CDR3 in DNA: TGTGCCAGCAGACCGCCGGGACAGCTCTACGAGCAGTACTTC. The rearrangement joins TRBV11-2 to TRBJ2-7; TRBD1 agrees at 7 bases. Germline-derived CDR1 and CDR2 are SGHAT and FQNNGV. With V trimmed by 6 bases and J by 3 bases, 8 bases remained unmatched. CDR3 length: 14 residues.

This sequence joins TRBV6-5 and TRBJ2-7; D is possibly TRBD2 (5 bases). Trimming left V 7 bases short and J 5 bases short, with 18 bases between. Germline assignment: CDR1 MNHEY and CDR2 SVGAGI. The CDR3 is made up of 14 amino acids. CDR3 region: CASTPWEREHEQYF. In nucleotides, the CDR3 is TGTGCCAGCACCCCCTGGGAGAGGGAACACGAGCAGTACTTC.

This clone appeared a single time. J is TRBJ2-2 and V is TRBV29-1; 7 bases match TRBD2. The V and J ends lost 5 bases and 0 bases, in that order; junction bases with no gene match: 6. The CDR3 length is 15 residues. Germline CDR1 is SQVTM and CDR2 is ANQGSEA. The CDR3 is CSVMGTNTNTGELFF. The CDR3 DNA follows: TGCAGCGTTATGGGGACTAACACGAACACCGGGGAGCTGTTTTTT.

The CDR3 nucleotides are TGTGCCAGCAGCGGAGCTGGAAACACCATATATTTT. It translates to CASSGAGNTIYF. V is TRBV7-2 and J is TRBJ1-3; D is undetermined. V gave up 5 bases and J gave up 2 bases, with 4 bases separating them. The germline V gene encodes CDR1 SGHTA and CDR2 FQGNSA. The CDR3 contains 12 residues.

This chain joins TRBV10-1 and TRBJ2-2, with D perhaps matching TRBD1 (5 bases). Germline V lookup: CDR1 WNHNN, CDR2 SYGVQD (reference sequence). The CDR3 sequence is 13 residues long. Trimming pared 10 bases from V and 0 bases from J, leaving 9 bases between. CDR3 nucleotides: TGCGCCACATCCAGGGCGAACACCGGGGAGCTGTTTTTT. As protein: CATSRANTGELFF.

The chain combines TRBV7-9 with TRBJ1-1; 9 nucleotides line up with TRBD1. The germline CDR1 and CDR2 sequences are SEHNR and FQNEAQ (reference sequence). V was clipped by 6 bases and J by 0 bases; unmatched bases: 14. The CDR3 covers 18 residues. CDR3 DNA sequence: TGTGCCAGCAGAAACACCCCGGGACAGGGTGGCATGAACACTGAAGCTTTCTTT. It encodes CASRNTPGQGGMNTEAFF. The full variable domain, completed using reference TRBV7-9 and TRBJ1-1, is DTGVSQNPRHKITKRGQNVTFRCDPISEHNRLYWYRQTLGQGPEFLTYFQNEAQLEKSRLLSDRFSAERPKGSFSTLEIQRTEQGDSAMYLCASRNTPGQGGMNTEAFFGQGTRLTVV.

The chain links TRBV3-1 (or the pseudogene TRBV3-2) to TRBJ2-1; 12 bases are a match to TRBD1. Germline V gene lookup returns CDR1 LGHDT and CDR2 YNNKEL (reference sequence). This CDR3 contains 17 residues. J gave up 8 bases and V 4 bases, and 12 bases lay outside the gene matches. The CDR3 protein is CASSPLPGTGGLHEQFF. CDR3 DNA sequence: TGTGCCAGCAGCCCCCTACCCGGGACAGGGGGCTTACATGAGCAGTTCTTC.

The chain carries TRBV11-3 and TRBJ1-3; D might be TRBD1 (6 bases). CDR1 SGHNT and CDR2 YENEEA come from the germline V gene. V lost 4 bases and J lost 3, with 7 bases in between. The CDR3 totals 13 residues. The CDR3: CASSSGHGNTIYF. The DNA of the CDR3 is TGTGCCAGCAGCTCGGGACATGGAAACACCATATATTTT.

J is TRBJ1-2 and V is TRBV6-5; 7 nucleotides align to TRBD1. Germline lookup yields CDR1 MNHEY and CDR2 SVGAGI. CDR3 size: 13 residues. The V and J ends lost 4 bases and 8 bases, in that order; junction bases with no gene match: 7. This chain's CDR3 is CASSFLTGSGYTF. The CDR3 nucleotides are TGTGCCAGCAGTTTTTTGACAGGGAGCGGCTACACCTTC.

This chain links TRBV27 with TRBJ1-2; 9 bases are shared with TRBD1. Germline V gives CDR1 MNHEY, CDR2 SMNVEV (reference sequence). J gave up 7 bases and V 6 bases, and 9 bases lay outside the gene matches. The CDR3 is 14 residues long. CDR3 loop: CASRLSGTGSGYTF. The CDR3 DNA is TGTGCCAGCAGGCTATCCGGGACAGGGTCTGGCTACACCTTC.

The chain joins TRBV28 to TRBJ2-1; 14 nucleotides align to TRBD2. The CDR3 spans 18 residues. CDR1 and CDR2 from the germline V gene are MDHEN and SYDVKM. V shed 9 bases, J shed 1 base, and the junction held 11 bases outside the gene matches. The DNA of the CDR3 is TGTGCCAGTGCGGACGACGGACTAGCGGGAGGATCCTACAATGAGCAGTTCTTC. Its translation is CASADDGLAGGSYNEQFF.

The V gene is TRBV27, the J gene TRBJ2-7, with a possible D match to TRBD1 (7 bases). This CDR3 is built from 14 residues. The V and J ends lost 6 bases and 7 bases respectively, with 19 bases between them. Germline V gene lookup returns CDR1 MNHEY and CDR2 SMNVEV (reference sequence). The CDR3 DNA sequence: TGTGCCAGCAGCTCAATAGGAGGGGGCAGGGAGCAGTACTTC. This encodes CASSSIGGGREQYF.

V is TRBV25-1 and J is TRBJ1-3; 7 bases match TRBD1. Looked up from germline, CDR1 is MGHDK and CDR2 is SYGVNS. V lost 6 bases and J lost 0; bases outside the gene matches: 2. This CDR3 is built from 14 residues. The CDR3 region has the DNA TGTGCCAGCAGCCGGGACAGCTCTGGAAACACCATATATTTT. Amino acid sequence: CASSRDSSGNTIYF.

The CDR3 here is CASSSTGQETQYF. The DNA of the CDR3 is TGTGCCAGCAGCTCGACAGGCCAAGAGACCCAGTACTTC. The chain joins TRBV11-3 to TRBJ2-5; D is possibly TRBD1 (6 bases). Trimming took off 4 bases at V and 1 base at J, with 7 bases between the two ends. The CDR3 is 13 residues long. Germline assignment: CDR1 SGHNT and CDR2 YENEEA. The complete variable domain, with remaining parts taken from reference TRBV11-3 and TRBJ2-5, reads EAGVVQSPRYKIIEKKQPVAFWCNPISGHNTLYWYLQNLGQGPELLIRYENEEAVDDSQLPKDRFSAERLKGVDSTLKIQPAELGDSAVYLCASSSTGQETQYFGPGTRLLVL.

The chain couples TRBV6-1 to TRBJ1-1; 8 bases map to TRBD1. The CDR3 has 20 amino acids. The germline CDR1 and CDR2 sequences are MNHNS and SASEGT. With V trimmed by 1 base and J by 7 bases, 23 bases remained unmatched. CDR3 DNA: TGTGCCAGCAGTGAAGGCCCGAGGTTAGTAAGGACAGGGCGCCCGCTTGAAGCTTTCTTT. This encodes CASSEGPRLVRTGRPLEAFF.

The count of this clone is one. The chain carries TRBV7-9 and TRBJ1-5; 7 bases align to TRBD1. The CDR3 is made up of 16 amino acids. Germline CDR1 is SEHNR and CDR2 is FQNEAQ (reference sequence). V dropped 5 bases and J dropped 4; count of bases not matched to a gene: 11. CDR3 region: CASSPRTGAPNQPQHF. In DNA, the CDR3 is TGTGCCAGCAGCCCGAGAACAGGGGCCCCTAATCAGCCCCAGCATTTT.

V and J are TRBV27 and TRBJ2-7; 8 bases map to TRBD1. The length of the CDR3 is 16 residues. Looked up from germline, CDR1 is MNHEY and CDR2 is SMNVEV (reference sequence). Trimming removed 2 bases from V and 4 bases from J; junction bases left unmatched: 10. The CDR3 reads CASSLDGPGQVYEQYF. CDR3 nucleotide sequence: TGTGCCAGCAGTTTAGATGGACCGGGACAGGTTTACGAGCAGTACTTC.

V is TRBV6-5 and J is TRBJ2-2, with unresolved D. V was pared by 11 bases and J by 7 bases, with 11 bases between. The CDR3 has 11 amino acids. The V gene's germline CDR1 is MNHEY and CDR2 SVGAGI. The CDR3 spells CASGGHGELFF. Here the CDR3 DNA reads TGTGCCTCCGGCGGTCACGGGGAGCTGTTTTTT.

J is TRBJ2-5 and V is TRBV24-1, with 15 bases aligning to TRBD2. The CDR3 totals 16 residues. From germline, CDR1 is KGHDR and CDR2 SFDVKD. V lost 6 bases to trimming and J lost 5 bases; unmatched junction nucleotides: 6. CDR3 DNA sequence: TGTGCCACCAGTAGAGGACTAGCGGGAGGGGGGGAGACCCAGTACTTC. This sequence encodes CATSRGLAGGGETQYF.

The chain employs TRBV4-2 and TRBJ1-6; 9 bases are a match to TRBD1. Germline V CDR1 and CDR2: LGHNA, YNFKEQ. This CDR3 is 16 amino acids long. Germline trimming cut 8 bases from V and 1 base from J; bases unmatched to any gene: 6. The CDR3 loop reads CASGRDRESYNSPLHF. The CDR3 coding sequence is TGTGCCAGCGGCCGGGACAGGGAGTCCTATAATTCACCCCTCCACTTT.

Only a few counts were recorded for this clone. V is TRBV11-2 and J is TRBJ1-6; D may be TRBD1 (5 bases). CDR1 is SGHAT, CDR2 FQNNGV, per germline. CDR3 length: 13 residues. V lost 3 bases, J lost 7 bases, and 7 bases lay in between. CDR3: CASSFPGNSPLHF. DNA for the CDR3: TGTGCCAGCAGCTTCCCAGGGAATTCACCCCTCCACTTT. Full variable domain (rest looked up from reference TRBV11-2 and TRBJ1-6): EAGVAQSPRYKIIEKRQSVAFWCNPISGHATLYWYQQILGQGPKLLIQFQNNGVVDDSQLPKDRFSAERLKGVDSTLKIQPAKLEDSAVYLCASSFPGNSPLHFGNGTRLTVT.